A single sample is the source of the 2 T cell receptor beta chains below, sequenced in a study of T cell repertoires in cytomegalovirus infection. A single record per CDR3 protein comes from TCRdb applying MiXCR to the reads. This table holds 150,000 to 200,000 distinct CDR3 sequences, 17% found once. Sequenced: CD8+ T cells from PBMCs. These receptors were collected from a human donor in good health (CMV status not recorded). Some clones in this sample may be carry-over from other donors' samples.

This clonotype was counted between two and nine times. The CDR3 is CASSGLYNEQFF. CDR3 sequence (DNA): TGCGCCAGCAGCGGTCTTTACAATGAGCAGTTCTTC. The chain links TRBV4-1 to TRBJ2-1; D gene unclear. Germline-derived CDR1 and CDR2 are MGHRA and YSYEKL. V lost 5 bases and J lost 4, with 6 bases in between. This CDR3 contains 12 residues.

This clonotype was counted a few times. The chain has TRBV7-3 and TRBJ2-5; no reliable D call. V lost 5 bases and J 1 base, leaving 14 bases between the germline ends. CDR3 length: 15 residues. Germline lookup yields CDR1 SGHTA and CDR2 FQGTGA. This CDR3 is CASSPTPGLQETQYF. The CDR3 DNA reads TGTGCCAGCAGCCCTACCCCCGGGCTCCAAGAGACCCAGTACTTC. Drawing the rest from reference TRBV7-3 and TRBJ2-5, the complete variable domain is GAGVSQTPSNKVTEKGKYVELRCDPISGHTALYWYRQSLGQGPEFLIYFQGTGAADDSGLPNDRFFAVRPEGSVSTLKIQRTERGDSAVYLCASSPTPGLQETQYFGPGTRLLVL.